Listed here are 2 T cell receptor beta chains from one sample, sequenced in a study of CD8+CD57+ T cells in acquired aplastic anemia. Using genomic DNA as the template, TCR beta VDJ and CDR3 profiling was carried out. TCRdb redid the calling of the reads with MiXCR, one entry per CDR3 protein. The table includes 120,000 or so distinct CDR3 sequences, nearly 40% detected once. Patients selected for sequencing had displayed CD8+CD57+ cell expansion by flow cytometry. Sequenced sample: sorted CD4+, CD8+, or CD8+CD57+ T cells (not recorded which) from PBMCs. Receptors originate from a human donor with aplastic anemia.

V gene TRBV12-3 or TRBV12-4 combines with J gene TRBJ2-7; 9 bases agree with TRBD1. Losses at the gene ends were 6 bases for V and 2 bases for J; bases not matched to a gene: 5. The CDR3 has 14 residues. The CDR3 sequence: CASRGTGWPYEQYF. Here the CDR3 DNA reads TGTGCCAGCAGGGGGACAGGGTGGCCCTACGAGCAGTACTTC.

This clonotype has a count of ten or more. The chain recombines TRBV7-9 with TRBJ2-7, with TRBD1 identical over 9 bases. V gave up 4 bases and J gave up 5 bases; unmatched junction bases: 12. CDR1 is SEHNR and CDR2 is FQNEAQ in the germline V gene (reference sequence). This CDR3 region has 16 residues. CDR3: CASSSGFGTGTDEQYF. In nucleotides, the CDR3 is TGTGCCAGCAGCTCGGGTTTTGGGACAGGGACCGACGAGCAGTACTTC.